The sample holds a few counts of the clone carrying this T cell receptor beta chain. As yet, its antigen is unknown. TCRdb re-derived calls from the reads in MiXCR, one entry per CDR3 protein. The data contain about 920,000 distinct CDR3 sequences, roughly 31% of them singletons. The data are from a study of T cell repertoires in cytomegalovirus infection. Study background: Newly reported HLA-C-restricted and thoroughly characterized HLA-B-restricted CMV epitopes were employed. TCR beta signatures that were public indicated CMV infection and matching HLA type.

General study points: The study found HLA-C-restricted CMV-specific TCR beta clonotypes dominating the ex vivo response. Identification of carriers of CMV plus the relevant HLA was performed using cumulative public TCR beta family frequency.

The clonotype comes from a human donor in good health (CMV status not recorded). Some clones in this sample may be carry-over from other donors' samples. This specimen consisted of cultured CD8+ T cells from PBMCs, obtained from culture after CMV antigen stimulation.

CDR3 coding DNA: TGTGCCAGCGTTACGCGGACAGGGGAGACCCTTTTGTATGGCTACACCTTC. Residues: CASVTRTGETLLYGYTF. This rearrangement joins TRBV6-2 or TRBV6-3 to TRBJ1-2; TRBD1 matches at 9 bases. Losses at the gene ends were 8 bases for V and 5 bases for J; bases not matched to a gene: 18. Germline V lookup: CDR1 MNHEY, CDR2 SVGEGT. This CDR3 spans 17 amino acids.